These T cell receptor beta chains were read from a single sample in a study of T cell responses to AZD1222 COVID-19 vaccine. Repertoires were generated with immunoSEQ multiplex PCR, while TCRdb's copy carries only in-frame clones and drops some. This repertoire shows about 180,000 clones, around 90% found once; its top ten account for 1.9%. Source: peripheral blood, taken on day 0 of AZD1222 vaccination. All receptors come from an adult in good health. The CDR3 runs from the conserved cysteine through the conserved F or W. A D gene is named only where the DNA matches it firmly. Expanded clones get a size class; other rows say once, few or many, or leave the size out.

cdr3_aa,cdr3_nt,j_call,clone_size,v_call,d_call,cdr3_length
CAWIRGALNYGYTF,TGTGCCTGGATCAGGGGGGCGCTTAACTATGGCTACACCTTC,TRBJ1-2,.,TRBV30,TRBD1,14
CASSPLQGANTEAFF,TGTGCCAGCTCACCTCTACAGGGGGCGAACACTGAAGCTTTCTTT,TRBJ1-1,.,TRBV18,TRBD1,15
CASSLLGRKETQYF,TGTGCCAGCAGCCTACTAGGCAGGAAAGAGACCCAGTACTTC,TRBJ2-5,.,TRBV6-5,.,14
CASSWPTGQTTGELFF,TGTGCCAGCAGCTGGCCGACAGGGCAGACCACCGGGGAGCTGTTTTTT,TRBJ2-2,.,TRBV11-2,TRBD1,16
CASSYPFSNQPQHF,TGTGCCAGCAGTTACCCCTTTAGCAATCAGCCCCAGCATTTT,TRBJ1-5,.,TRBV28,.,14
CASSYPRGAQAMNTEAFF,TGTGCCAGCAGCTATCCAAGGGGGGCCCAAGCGATGAACACTGAAGCTTTCTTT,TRBJ1-1,.,TRBV13,.,18
CASSQDSGGAWYGYTF,TGCGCCAGCAGCCAAGACAGTGGGGGCGCTTGGTATGGCTACACCTTC,TRBJ1-2,.,TRBV4-1,.,16
CASSLTGAYEQYF,TGTGCCAGCAGTTTGACAGGGGCCTACGAGCAGTACTTC,TRBJ2-7,few,TRBV12-3/TRBV12-4,TRBD1,13
CASTRTKNTEAFF,TGTGCCAGCACCCGGACAAAGAACACTGAAGCTTTCTTT,TRBJ1-1,once,TRBV5-6,.,13
CASSQEGTREQYF,TGTGCCAGCAGCCAGGAGGGTACGCGCGAGCAGTACTTC,TRBJ2-7,once,TRBV7-9,.,13
CASSQDHTGGLYYEQYF,TGCGCCAGCAGCCAAGACCATACAGGGGGCCTCTACTACGAGCAGTACTTC,TRBJ2-7,.,TRBV4-3,TRBD1,17
CASSNSGGTTRETQYF,TGTGCCAGTAGTAATAGCGGGGGGACAACGCGAGAGACCCAGTACTTC,TRBJ2-5,.,TRBV19,TRBD2,16
CASSLQAINSPLHF,TGTGCCAGCAGCCTACAGGCCATAAATTCACCCCTCCACTTT,TRBJ1-6,.,TRBV7-2,.,14
CASSHRLSNEQYF,TGTGCCAGCAGTCACCGTCTCTCCAACGAGCAGTACTTC,TRBJ2-7,.,TRBV6-6,.,13
CASSRRTGGSYNEQFF,TGTGCCAGCAGTCGGCGGACAGGGGGATCCTACAATGAGCAGTTCTTC,TRBJ2-1,.,TRBV2,TRBD1,16
CASSPSGDRYGYTF,TGTGCCAGCTCACCTTCAGGGGACCGGTATGGCTACACCTTC,TRBJ1-2,.,TRBV18,.,14
CASSLQGPGTYEQYF,TGTGCCAGCAGCCTACAGGGGCCGGGGACCTACGAGCAGTACTTC,TRBJ2-7,.,TRBV5-4,TRBD1,15
CASSLDTASYEQYF,TGTGCCAGCAGCTTAGACACAGCCAGTTACGAGCAGTACTTC,TRBJ2-7,.,TRBV7-2,.,14
CAWSSGGGYGEQFF,TGTGCCTGGAGTAGTGGGGGGGGTTATGGTGAGCAGTTCTTC,TRBJ2-1,.,TRBV30,TRBD2,14
CASSLRTNSPLHF,TGTGCCAGCAGCTTAAGGACGAATTCACCCCTCCACTTT,TRBJ1-6,.,TRBV5-8,.,13
CASSLAGTTEAFF,TGCGCCAGCAGCTTGGCGGGCACCACTGAAGCTTTCTTT,TRBJ1-1,.,TRBV5-1,.,13
CSVQIQGATEAFF,TGCAGCGTACAGATCCAGGGAGCGACTGAAGCTTTCTTT,TRBJ1-1,.,TRBV29-1,.,13
CASISGGGTNEKLFF,TGTGCCAGCATCTCTGGGGGGGGGACTAATGAAAAACTGTTTTTT,TRBJ1-4,.,TRBV28,.,15
CASRAFSWEQFF,TGTGCCAGCAGAGCATTTTCCTGGGAGCAGTTCTTC,TRBJ2-1,.,TRBV6-5,.,12
CASSWLDRGTEAFF,TGCGCCAGCAGCTGGCTGGACAGGGGCACTGAAGCTTTCTTT,TRBJ1-1,.,TRBV5-1,TRBD1,14
CASSLDRAQPQHF,TGTGCCAGCAGTCTCGACAGGGCTCAGCCCCAGCATTTT,TRBJ1-5,.,TRBV27,TRBD1,13
CASSSLLAGGQETQYF,TGTGCCAGCAGCTCCCTACTAGCGGGGGGCCAAGAGACCCAGTACTTC,TRBJ2-5,once,TRBV7-6,TRBD2,16
CAWSLGALDTQYF,TGTGCCTGGAGTTTGGGGGCTTTGGATACGCAGTATTTT,TRBJ2-3,once,TRBV30,.,13
CASSQEGRGNYGYTF,TGCGCCAGCAGCCAAGAAGGTCGTGGTAACTATGGCTACACCTTC,TRBJ1-2,.,TRBV4-3,.,15
CASGWTSGGNEQFF,TGTGCCAGCGGATGGACTAGCGGGGGCAATGAGCAGTTCTTC,TRBJ2-1,once,TRBV5-6,TRBD2,14
CASSEAKGSGNTGELFF,TGTGCCAGCAGTGAAGCAAAGGGGTCGGGGAACACCGGGGAGCTGTTTTTT,TRBJ2-2,.,TRBV2,.,17
CASSLVVFGLAPEQFF,TGTGCCAGCAGCTTAGTGGTTTTTGGACTAGCGCCTGAGCAGTTCTTC,TRBJ2-1,.,TRBV7-2,TRBD2,16
CASSPIRGRGTGELFF,TGTGCCAGCAGCCCGATCAGGGGGAGGGGAACCGGGGAGCTGTTTTTT,TRBJ2-2,.,TRBV7-2,.,16
CASSLWAGGGKTQYF,TGTGCCAGCAGCTTATGGGCAGGGGGCGGGAAGACCCAGTACTTC,TRBJ2-5,.,TRBV7-2,TRBD1,15
CATSAGVPYEQYF,TGTGCCACCAGTGCAGGGGTCCCCTACGAGCAGTACTTC,TRBJ2-7,.,TRBV24-1,.,13
CASGLNNQPQHF,TGTGCTAGTGGTTTAAACAATCAGCCCCAGCATTTT,TRBJ1-5,.,TRBV12-5,.,12
CASSYAGNEQFF,TGTGCCAGCAGTTACGCGGGGAATGAGCAGTTCTTC,TRBJ2-1,.,TRBV6-2/TRBV6-3,.,12
CASETSGRNEQYF,TGTGCCAGCGAGACCTCGGGAAGAAACGAGCAGTACTTC,TRBJ2-7,.,TRBV6-5,.,13
CASSTLGQGARAFF,TGTGCCAGCAGTACTTTGGGACAGGGGGCGCGGGCTTTCTTT,TRBJ1-1,.,TRBV6-5,TRBD1,14
CASSHAPGTLSGNTIYF,TGTGCCAGCAGCCATGCCCCGGGCACCCTCTCTGGAAACACCATATATTTT,TRBJ1-3,.,TRBV3-1/TRBV3-2,.,17
CASSGGPKGVRNTEAFF,TGCGCCAGCAGCGGGGGACCAAAGGGAGTAAGAAACACTGAAGCTTTCTTT,TRBJ1-1,.,TRBV4-3,.,17
CASRLAGLAGYNEQFF,TGTGCCAGCCGACTGGCGGGACTAGCGGGATACAATGAGCAGTTCTTC,TRBJ2-1,.,TRBV27,TRBD2,16
CATTTPGQGTGGNTIYF,TGTGCCACGACTACGCCGGGACAGGGAACTGGTGGAAACACCATATATTTT,TRBJ1-3,.,TRBV10-3,TRBD1,17
CASSPSMAGGVSNQPQHF,TGTGCCAGCTCACCATCGATGGCAGGGGGCGTGAGCAATCAGCCCCAGCATTTT,TRBJ1-5,.,TRBV18,TRBD1,18
CASSAIGVNNEQFF,TGTGCCAGTAGTGCGATCGGGGTGAACAATGAGCAGTTCTTC,TRBJ2-1,.,TRBV19,.,14